This TCR beta chain emerged from a study of T cells in localized non-small cell lung cancer. The CDR3 consists of 15 residues. CDR1 and CDR2 (germline): MGHRA, YSYEKL. V was cut by 0 bases and J by 7 bases, with 13 bases left in between. A word on this clone: What it binds is unknown.

Whole-study results and caveats: Density of T cells in blood, when higher, went with longer overall survival. As only one tumor region underwent sequencing, heterogeneity remains possible. When the top 100 tumor clones were examined, a median roughly 62 of them also appeared in the adjacent lung, which was paired and uninvolved.

TCRdb keeps only in-frame clones here, not all; method: immunoSEQ multiplex PCR. The table lists approximately 26,000 clones, 81% of them singletons. This specimen was peripheral blood, taken before any cancer treatment. The V call is TRBV4-1, the J call TRBJ1-5; D is possibly TRBD1 (5 bases). The origin of this receptor is a man aged 40 to 75 with stage III squamous cell lung carcinoma. CDR3 nucleotides: TGCGCCAGCAGCCAAGAAAGGGGCGAGCGGCAGCCCCAGCATTTT. It codes for CASSQERGERQPQHF.